A selection of T cell receptor beta chains follows, all from one sample in a study of vaccination effects on CD4 cells after COVID-19. The table came from immunoSEQ multiplex PCR; TCRdb's copy has only in-frame clones and leaves some out. This sample carries tens of thousands of clones, more than 70% of them seen once, and the ten largest clones take less than 1.5%. What these receptors recognize is not known. This specimen was CD4+ T cells from PBMCs cultured with HCoV-229E spike peptides, taken after COVID-19 vaccination. The receptors were gathered from a human donor who received a COVID-19 vaccine. Each CDR3 is given with its conserved first and last residue. Fields, in order: V gene, D gene, J gene, clone size, CDR3 DNA, CDR3 protein. The D gene is left open where the match is weak. Where a row states a size, it is once, few, many or the class of an expanded clone; other rows omit it.

TRBV5-1,TRBD1,TRBJ2-3,NA,TGCGCCAGCAGCCGGGGACAGGGGGGCCCAGATACGCAGTATTTT,CASSRGQGGPDTQYF
TRBV6-6,NA,TRBJ1-2,NA,TGTGCCAGCAGTTACTATGGGGGCGGCGATGGCTACACCTTC,CASSYYGGGDGYTF
TRBV5-1,NA,TRBJ1-1,once,TGCGCCAGCAGCTTTAACAGGGCCTCCGACACTGAAGCTTTCTTT,CASSFNRASDTEAFF
TRBV7-2,TRBD1,TRBJ1-3,NA,TGTGCCAGCAGCTATTCCTGGCGGGACAGCTCTGGAAACACCATATATTTT,CASSYSWRDSSGNTIYF
TRBV6-5,TRBD2,TRBJ2-1,many,TGTGCCAGCAGCCTGATATTAGCGGGGGGGAGTGAGCAGTTCTTC,CASSLILAGGSEQFF
TRBV4-3,NA,TRBJ1-3,NA,TGCGCCAGCAGCCAAGATGCAGGTGGAAACACCATATATTTT,CASSQDAGGNTIYF
TRBV29-1,NA,TRBJ1-2,NA,TGCAGCGTTGAAGTCGGGGGCGCAAGGGGCTACACCTTC,CSVEVGGARGYTF
TRBV11-1,NA,TRBJ2-3,NA,TGTGCCAGCAGCTTAGCATCGGGGCCAGATACGCAGTATTTT,CASSLASGPDTQYF
TRBV7-2,NA,TRBJ2-5,NA,TGTGCCAGCAGCACGCAACAGAGAGAGCAAGAGACCCAGTACTTC,CASSTQQREQETQYF
TRBV7-2,NA,TRBJ1-5,NA,TGTGCCAGCAGCTTAGAAGGTGGGGGGCAGCCCCAGCATTTT,CASSLEGGGQPQHF
TRBV9,NA,TRBJ1-5,NA,TGTGCCAGCAGCGTGGACGTAAATCAGCCCCAGCATTTT,CASSVDVNQPQHF
TRBV19,TRBD1,TRBJ1-2,once,TGTGCCAGTAGCAGACAGGGGGCGCGGGGCTACACCTTC,CASSRQGARGYTF
TRBV10-3,TRBD1,TRBJ1-3,few,TGTGCCACCTGGACAGGGTATGGAAACACCATATATTTT,CATWTGYGNTIYF
TRBV6-2/TRBV6-3,NA,TRBJ2-3,NA,TGTGCCAGCAGTACCCCTTTTAGCACAGATACGCAGTATTTT,CASSTPFSTDTQYF
TRBV10-1,NA,TRBJ1-1,few,TGCGCCAGCAGTGAACAGGGTTGGACTGAAGCTTTCTTT,CASSEQGWTEAFF
TRBV9,NA,TRBJ1-3,NA,TGTGCCAGCGGAGGCAGGGCAGGGGTCCGCTCTGGAAACACCATATATTTT,CASGGRAGVRSGNTIYF
TRBV7-9,NA,TRBJ1-4,few,TGTGCCAGCAGTCAGCTTGCAACTAATGAAAAACTGTTTTTT,CASSQLATNEKLFF
TRBV15,NA,TRBJ1-4,NA,TGTGCCACCAGCAGGGGGCGTCCCGGGACTAATGAAAAACTGTTTTTT,CATSRGRPGTNEKLFF